This TCR beta chain is drawn from a study of Graves' ophthalmopathy and Graves' hyperthyroidism. Broader study findings: In separating ophthalmopathy from stable hyperthyroidism, a 13-signature model achieved roughly 90% sensitivity and around 80% specificity. Most thyroid clonotypes expanded beyond 0.001 frequency were also found in blood. For predicting ophthalmopathy progression, the model had more than 60% sensitivity and nearly 75% specificity.

A word on this clonotype: No antigen is known for it.

RNA served as the template for amplifying TCR beta CDR3 regions. First-round RT-PCR relied on HTBI primers, and a second-round multiplex PCR came next. A single record per CDR3 protein comes from TCRdb applying MiXCR to the multiplex PCR reads. The sample has about 740,000 distinct CDR3 sequences, roughly two fifths seen once. Each diagnosis was determined on the basis of clinical symptoms, serum thyroxine, TRAb, thyroid ultrasound and orbital computed tomography. Sequencing input: peripheral blood. This clonotype originated in an adult man with Graves' ophthalmopathy.

CDR3 loop: CASSTFQASRGNTGELFF. The CDR3 bases are TGTGCCAGCAGCACATTCCAGGCAAGCAGGGGCAACACCGGGGAGCTGTTTTTT. The chain employs TRBV7-9 and TRBJ2-2; a weak D match, TRBD1 (6 bases). Germline V gives CDR1 SEHNR, CDR2 FQNEAQ (reference sequence). This CDR3 has 18 residues. V was pared by 5 bases and J by 2 bases, with 21 bases between.